These T cell receptor beta chains were read from a single sample in a study of T cell changes during pregnancy in multiple sclerosis. The data were produced by immunoSEQ multiplex PCR, yet TCRdb's version contains in-frame clones alone and is incomplete. Of roughly 76,000 clones listed, over 80% are singletons. The starting material was CD4+ T cells from peripheral blood mononuclear cells, obtained in the second trimester of pregnancy. These receptor sequences come from a female donor with multiple sclerosis, enrolled in a pregnancy study. Both conserved end residues are part of each CDR3. D genes are given only for firm matches.

cdr3_aa	d_call	v_call	j_call
CASSQPGQGNYEQYF	TRBD1	TRBV28	TRBJ2-7
CASSSGQYTEAFF	.	TRBV7-9	TRBJ1-1
CASSAPNTEKLFF	.	TRBV9	TRBJ1-4
CASSTTSVYEQYF	.	TRBV18	TRBJ2-7
CASSQGLGGNQPQHF	.	TRBV4-3	TRBJ1-5
CASSQEGLAGGRDTQYF	TRBD2	TRBV4-3	TRBJ2-3
CASSPDGGGLDTQYF	TRBD2	TRBV5-1	TRBJ2-3
CATSLQDREVSEQFF	TRBD1	TRBV15	TRBJ2-1
CASSVGTGYEQFF	.	TRBV6-4	TRBJ2-1
CASGLAGVIAETQYF	TRBD2	TRBV7-9	TRBJ2-5
CASSQDRVAGELFF	TRBD1	TRBV7-9	TRBJ2-2
CASSSSGSTDTQYF	TRBD2	TRBV28	TRBJ2-3
CASSLTQSSNYGYTF	.	TRBV7-6	TRBJ1-2
CASSETQLYGYTF	.	TRBV6-1	TRBJ1-2
CSVEANGGGYTF	.	TRBV29-1	TRBJ1-2
CASRTSGRADTQYF	TRBD2	TRBV28	TRBJ2-3
CASSLSGVHTEAFF	.	TRBV5-4	TRBJ1-1
CASSRSGTGVKISEQYF	TRBD1	TRBV7-2	TRBJ2-7
CASSPQGSGANVLTF	.	TRBV6-6	TRBJ2-6
CASSEVPTGLLYAFF	.	TRBV6-1	TRBJ1-1
CASSGQGASGYTF	TRBD1	TRBV2	TRBJ1-2
CASSGLAGTSYNEQFF	TRBD2	TRBV7-6	TRBJ2-1
CSGILAGTYNEQFF	TRBD2	TRBV29-1	TRBJ2-1
CASTFRAGFTNYGYTF	.	TRBV27	TRBJ1-2
CASSRRDWNNEQFF	.	TRBV5-4	TRBJ2-1
CASSLRASGGPGTDTQYF	TRBD2	TRBV7-8	TRBJ2-3
CASSSPGTGFYGYTF	TRBD1	TRBV7-2	TRBJ1-2
CASSLFRGAYEQYF	.	TRBV28	TRBJ2-7
CASSPETGSNEKLFF	.	TRBV5-1	TRBJ1-4
CASTLAPYYNEQFF	TRBD2	TRBV7-2	TRBJ2-1
CSVGQGIMNTEAFF	TRBD1	TRBV29-1	TRBJ1-1
CASSSPGQVTGTQYF	TRBD1	TRBV19	TRBJ2-5
CASNERRESQGHF	.	TRBV18	TRBJ2-7
CASSARRVGQGQETQYF	.	TRBV9	TRBJ2-5
CASSPPGGVRQPQHF	.	TRBV18	TRBJ1-5
CASSVEGDYSPLHF	.	TRBV9	TRBJ1-6